This TCR beta chain was profiled in a study of T cell responses to AZD1222 COVID-19 vaccine. Study findings and constraints: Reportedly, nearly half the spike-specific TCRs target unmutated variant regions. Clonal diversity may have been underestimated, and the donors were mostly white British, with more females than males.

Germline V gene lookup returns CDR1 SQVTM and CDR2 ANQGSEA. V lost 7 bases to trimming and J lost 2 bases, with 12 bases between them. This CDR3 is 12 amino acids long. Clones were sequenced by immunoSEQ multiplex PCR, and TCRdb holds only the in-frame ones, with some missing. The sample gives some 150,000 clones, 88% of which show up once; approximately 5.1% is in the top ten. Details on this clone: Its antigen is unknown. The sample contains more than one DNA sequence encoding this CDR3.

The specimen comprised peripheral blood, sampled 28 days after the second dose of the MenACWY control vaccine. The TCR sequence derives from an adult who received the MenACWY meningococcal vaccine as a control. This chain uses TRBV29-1 with TRBJ2-7, with a possible D match to TRBD1 (6 bases). In nucleotides, the CDR3 is TGCAGCGGGCTAACAGGGCCCTACGAGCAGTACTTC. Amino acid sequence: CSGLTGPYEQYF.